One and the same sample provided the 11 T cell receptor beta chains below, sequenced in a study of graft-versus-host responses after intestinal transplantation (dated by TCRdb to the early 2020s). Library prep was done by the immunoSEQ multiplex PCR assay. This immuneACCESS table, as held by TCRdb, lists in-frame sequences with V and J called but not all clones. Of the missing ones, under half trace to an unresolved V gene in checked studies; the others have no known cause. This sample is represented by around 9,900 clones; about 95% of them were singletons. 16% of the sample is held by the ten biggest clonotypes. This specimen was bone marrow, taken approximately 520 days after intestinal transplantation. These receptors were collected from a human patient who received an intestinal transplant, so some T cells may come from the graft donor.

The chain employs TRBV19 and TRBJ1-4; D uncertain. This CDR3 has 15 amino acids. CDR1 is LNHDA and CDR2 is SQIVND in the germline V gene (reference sequence). Trimming cost V 3 bases and J 7 bases, with 15 bases left between them. CDR3 coding DNA: TGTGCCAGTAGTATCCGGGTGGGCGCGACTGAAAAACTGTTTTTT. Protein sequence: CASSIRVGATEKLFF.

The chain employs TRBV7-3 and TRBJ1-1; D not certain. This CDR3 has 13 residues. V gave up 1 base and J gave up 10 bases, with 13 bases separating them. Germline lookup yields CDR1 SGHTA and CDR2 FQGTGA. The CDR3 loop is CASSLKGDTPAFF. The CDR3 DNA sequence: TGTGCCAGCAGCTTAAAGGGCGATACCCCAGCTTTCTTT. Looking up the rest from reference TRBV7-3 and TRBJ1-1 gives the full variable domain: GAGVSQTPSNKVTEKGKYVELRCDPISGHTALYWYRQSLGQGPEFLIYFQGTGAADDSGLPNDRFFAVRPEGSVSTLKIQRTERGDSAVYLCASSLKGDTPAFFGQGTRLTVV.

The chain employs TRBV27 and TRBJ1-4; 8 bases line up with TRBD1. This CDR3 region has 16 residues. Per the germline V gene, CDR1 is MNHEY and CDR2 is SMNVEV (reference sequence). The V segment lost 3 bases and the J segment 3 bases; nucleotides outside the gene matches: 6. CDR3 protein: CASSFLQGAANEKLFF. In DNA, the CDR3 is TGTGCCAGCAGTTTCCTTCAGGGGGCTGCTAATGAAAAACTGTTTTTT.

This chain connects TRBV21-1 to TRBJ2-7; TRBD2 reflects the table's D call only, with no check against the DNA. TRBV21-1 is marked as a pseudogene. The length of the CDR3 is 16 residues. The CDR3 nucleotides are TGTGCCAGCAGCTCAAACCGGACTAGCGGGAGGTACGAGCAGTACTTC. Residues: CASSSNRTSGRYEQYF.

The chain links TRBV9 to TRBJ2-2, with D possibly matching TRBD2 (6 bases). CDR1 and CDR2 from the germline V gene are SGDLS and YYNGEE. CDR3 length equals 13 residues. The V end lost 3 bases, the J end lost 6 bases, and 9 bases lay between the germline ends. The CDR3 region has the DNA TGTGCCAGCAGCGCGCGACTAGCCGGGGAGCTGTTTTTT. It is translated as CASSARLAGELFF.

In regard to this clone: Germline is not matched at one junction end, which may reflect a read error. This rearrangement joins TRBV7-9 to TRBJ2-7, with 9 bases aligning to TRBD1. Germline CDR1 reads SEHNR; CDR2 reads FQNEAQ (reference sequence). CDR3 size: 15 residues. The CDR3 DNA follows: TGTGCCAGCAGCCCCGGACAGGGGCGGACCTACGGGCAGTACTTC. Translated: CASSPGQGRTYGQYF. Supplemented by reference TRBV7-9 and TRBJ2-7, the full variable domain reads DTGVSQNPRHKITKRGQNVTFRCDPISEHNRLYWYRQTLGQGPEFLTYFQNEAQLEKSRLLSDRFSAERPKGSFSTLEIQRTEQGDSAMYLCASSPGQGRTYGQYFGPGTRLTVT.

Only one count was recorded for this clone. This sequence joins TRBV25-1 and TRBJ1-6, with 7 positions matching TRBD1. The length of the CDR3 is 15 residues. The germline CDR1 and CDR2 sequences are MGHDK and SYGVNS. V was pared by 4 bases and J by 7 bases, with 7 bases of the junction left unmatched. In nucleotides, the CDR3 is TGTGCCAGCAGTGTTGAGGGGGCCGGCAATTCACCCCTCCACTTT. Its protein is CASSVEGAGNSPLHF.

The V gene is TRBV5-1, the J gene TRBJ2-7, with 14 bases aligning to TRBD2. Germline V CDR1 and CDR2: SGHRS, YFSETQ. The CDR3 is 15 amino acids. V lost 4 bases and J lost 4; bases outside the gene matches: 4. The CDR3 loop reads CASSPRTSGRYEQYF. Here the CDR3 DNA reads TGCGCCAGCAGCCCCCGGACTAGCGGGAGGTACGAGCAGTACTTC.

The V gene is TRBV4-2, the J gene TRBJ2-2, with a weak D call TRBD1 (5 bases). The V gene lost 0 bases and the J gene lost 3 bases, with 17 bases spanning the gap. The CDR3 runs 18 residues. CDR1 and CDR2 from the germline V gene are LGHNA and YNFKEQ. The CDR3 nucleotides read TGTGCCAGCAGCCAAGATATACTGGGGCGCCTCGACACCGGGGAGCTGTTTTTT. Encoded protein: CASSQDILGRLDTGELFF.

The chain recombines TRBV5-1 with TRBJ2-7; the D is unclear. CDR1 and CDR2 (germline): SGHRS, YFSETQ. The CDR3 is 11 amino acids. The V and J ends lost 2 bases and 0 bases respectively, with 0 bases between them. CDR3 nucleotides: TGCGCCAGCAGCTTCTCCTACGAGCAGTACTTC. Encoded protein: CASSFSYEQYF.

The chain joins TRBV18 to TRBJ2-1; TRBD2 matches 9 bases. The germline CDR1 and CDR2 sequences are KGHSH and LQKENI. After removal of 3 bases from V and 4 bases from J, the junction contained 10 bases not matched to a gene. CDR3 length: 17 amino acids. The DNA of the CDR3 is TGTGCCAGCTCACCTCTCAGGGCGGGAGGGCTTTACAATGAGCAGTTCTTC. Its protein product is CASSPLRAGGLYNEQFF.